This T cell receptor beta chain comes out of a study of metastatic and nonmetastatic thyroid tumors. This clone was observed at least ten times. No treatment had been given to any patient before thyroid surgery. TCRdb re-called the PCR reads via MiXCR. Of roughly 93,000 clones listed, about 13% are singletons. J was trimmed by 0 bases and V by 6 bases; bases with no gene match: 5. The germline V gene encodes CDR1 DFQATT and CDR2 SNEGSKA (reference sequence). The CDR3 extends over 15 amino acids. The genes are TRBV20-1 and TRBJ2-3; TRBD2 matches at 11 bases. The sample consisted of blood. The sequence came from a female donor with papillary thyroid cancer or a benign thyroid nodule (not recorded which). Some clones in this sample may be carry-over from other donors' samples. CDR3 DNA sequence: TGCAGTGCCGCCGGGACTAGCGGAAGCACAGATACGCAGTATTTT. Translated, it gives CSAAGTSGSTDTQYF.